Reported below is one T cell receptor (beta chain). This record belongs to a study of identical twins. This CDR3 is built from 14 residues. V lost 0 bases and J 0 bases, leaving 5 bases between the germline ends. CDR1 and CDR2 from the germline V gene are MNHEY and SVGEGT. TCRdb ran MiXCR on the 5' RACE reads and lists one entry per CDR3 protein. The repertoire includes hundreds of thousands of distinct CDR3 sequences, approximately 24% of them detected once, and 2.5% to 3.5% sits in the top ten. These records were also assigned to another study, of T cells expressing NK-cell markers.

Material for sequencing was CD4+ T cells sorted from blood. This receptor was obtained from a woman in her late teens or twenties in good health. J is TRBJ2-5 and V is TRBV6-2 or TRBV6-3; D not resolved. CDR3 coding DNA: TGTGCCAGCAGTTACTCGACGTACCAAGAGACCCAGTACTTC. As protein: CASSYSTYQETQYF.